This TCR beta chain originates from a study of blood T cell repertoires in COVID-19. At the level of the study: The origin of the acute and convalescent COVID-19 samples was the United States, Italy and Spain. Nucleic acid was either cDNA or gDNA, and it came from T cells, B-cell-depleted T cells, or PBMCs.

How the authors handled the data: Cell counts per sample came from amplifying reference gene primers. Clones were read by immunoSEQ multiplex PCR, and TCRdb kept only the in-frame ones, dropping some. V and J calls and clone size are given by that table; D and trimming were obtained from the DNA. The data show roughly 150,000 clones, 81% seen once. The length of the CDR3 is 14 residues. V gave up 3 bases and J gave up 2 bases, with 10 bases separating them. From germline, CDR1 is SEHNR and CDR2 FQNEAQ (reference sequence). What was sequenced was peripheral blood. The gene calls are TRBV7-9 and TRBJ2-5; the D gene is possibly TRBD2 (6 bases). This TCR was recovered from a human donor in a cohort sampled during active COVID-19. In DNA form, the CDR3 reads TGTGCCAGCAGCTTGGGGACTGGTCAAGAGACCCAGTACTTC. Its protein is CASSLGTGQETQYF.